One sample yielded the 26 T cell receptor beta chains listed below, sequenced in a study of blood T cell repertoires in COVID-19. TCRdb keeps only in-frame clones here, not all; method: immunoSEQ multiplex PCR. The table has 70,000 or so clones, 90% seen once. The sequencing sample was made of peripheral blood. These receptor sequences come from a woman aged 18-29 years with acute or convalescent COVID-19.

The rearrangement joins TRBV6-5 to TRBJ2-7; D remains ambiguous. The CDR3 length is 15 residues. The germline gives CDR1 MNHEY, CDR2 SVGAGI. Trimming stripped 0 bases from V and 5 bases from J, with 14 bases between. CDR3 protein: CASSYSRSSKHEQYF. The CDR3 DNA sequence: TGTGCCAGCAGTTACTCGAGGTCTAGTAAACACGAGCAGTACTTC.

This clone was seen only once. The chain joins TRBV19 to TRBJ1-2, with D possibly being TRBD1 (5 bases). The germline V and J ends were trimmed by 2 bases and 4 bases, with 23 bases remaining between them. CDR3 length: 18 amino acids. Germline V gene sequence: CDR1 LNHDA, CDR2 SQIVND (reference sequence). CDR3 bases: TGTGCCAGTAGTATATCTGGCGGAGGGGACGGAGCCTTCTATGGCTACACCTTC. Translating gives CASSISGGGDGAFYGYTF.

Points on this clone: Different DNA sequences within this sample yield the same CDR3. V and J are TRBV7-9 and TRBJ1-1, with a tentative D call TRBD1 (6 bases). Germline CDR1 and CDR2: SEHNR and FQNEAQ (reference sequence). CDR3 length: 13 amino acids. Trimming took 5 bases from V and 5 from J, leaving 12 bases between them. The CDR3 nucleotides are TGTGCCAGCAGCCTCGCCCAGGGGACTGAAGCTTTCTTT. Translating gives CASSLAQGTEAFF.

The chain is built from TRBV5-8 and TRBJ2-1; TRBD1 matches at 7 bases. Germline CDR1 SGHTS, CDR2 YDEGEE. Trimming at V came to 4 bases and at J to 5 bases, leaving 9 bases not matched to a gene. There are 15 residues in the CDR3. The CDR3 sequence: CASSIGTARNNEQFF. The CDR3 bases are TGTGCCAGCAGCATAGGGACAGCTCGTAACAATGAGCAGTTCTTC.

The chain recombines TRBV25-1 with TRBJ2-7, with TRBD2 matching over 11 bases. J gave up 5 bases and V 2 bases, and 5 bases lay outside the gene matches. CDR1 and CDR2 (germline): MGHDK, SYGVNS. This CDR3 region has 15 residues. The CDR3 region has the DNA TGTGCCAGCAGTGAAACTAGCGGGGGCCGGGACGAGCAGTACTTC. Protein: CASSETSGGRDEQYF.

The gene calls are TRBV7-9 and TRBJ1-4, with a tentative D call TRBD1 (6 bases). V was pared by 5 bases and J by 4 bases, with 20 bases between. Germline V gene lookup returns CDR1 SEHNR and CDR2 FQNEAQ (reference sequence). CDR3 length: 17 residues. The CDR3 coding sequence is TGTGCCAGCAGCCGGATTCTGGGCAGGGACATTAATGAAAAACTGTTTTTT. Translating it yields CASSRILGRDINEKLFF.

This rearrangement joins TRBV9 to TRBJ1-2, with TRBD1 matching over 7 bases. The V segment lost 4 bases and the J segment 2 bases; nucleotides outside the gene matches: 5. Germline CDR1 SGDLS, CDR2 YYNGEE. CDR3 length: 14 residues. CDR3 loop: CASSPPGQNYGYTF. For the CDR3, the DNA is TGTGCCAGCAGCCCACCGGGACAGAACTATGGCTACACCTTC. Looking up the rest from reference TRBV9 and TRBJ1-2 gives the full variable domain: DSGVTQTPKHLITATGQRVTLRCSPRSGDLSVYWYQQSLDQGLQFLIQYYNGEERAKGNILERFSAQQFPDLHSELNLSSLELGDSALYFCASSPPGQNYGYTFGSGTRLTVV.

The chain couples TRBV19 to TRBJ2-1; tentative D call: TRBD1 (7 bases). The germline gives CDR1 LNHDA, CDR2 SQIVND (reference sequence). This CDR3 has 15 amino acids. Trimming took off 6 bases at V and 0 bases at J, with 12 bases between the two ends. The CDR3 nucleotides are TGTGCCAGTAGAGCCCAGGGGGGCTCCTACAATGAGCAGTTCTTC. Translation: CASRAQGGSYNEQFF. Full variable domain (missing parts from reference TRBV19 and TRBJ2-1): DGGITQSPKYLFRKEGQNVTLSCEQNLNHDAMYWYRQDPGQGLRLIYYSQIVNDFQKGDIAEGYSVSREKKESFPLTVTSAQKNPTAFYLCASRAQGGSYNEQFFGPGTRLTVL.

V usage is TRBV7-2 and J usage is TRBJ1-5; D not certain. V was clipped by 5 bases and J by 0 bases, with 8 bases between them. CDR1 SGHTA and CDR2 FQGNSA come from the germline V gene. The CDR3 has 14 residues. The CDR3 DNA follows: TGTGCCAGCAGCCCTCAGGATAGCAATCAGCCCCAGCATTTT. Translating gives CASSPQDSNQPQHF. Together with reference TRBV7-2 and TRBJ1-5, the CDR3 gives the full variable domain: GAGVSQSPSNKVTEKGKDVELRCDPISGHTALYWYRQSLGQGLEFLIYFQGNSAPDKSGLPSDRFSAERTGGSVSTLTIQRTQQEDSAVYLCASSPQDSNQPQHFGDGTRLSIL.

There are a few counts of this clone. The V gene is TRBV3-1 (or the pseudogene TRBV3-2), the J gene TRBJ1-5, with unresolved D. V was trimmed by 2 bases and J by 2 bases, leaving 7 bases between them. The V gene's germline CDR1 is LGHDT and CDR2 YNNKEL (reference sequence). This CDR3 comprises 14 residues. CDR3 nucleotide sequence: TGTGCCAGCAGCCAATCGTCTGGCAATCAGCCCCAGCATTTT. It encodes CASSQSSGNQPQHF.

V usage is TRBV19 and J usage is TRBJ2-7; D perhaps matches TRBD2 (6 bases). The CDR3 loop spans 15 amino acids. Trimming shortened V by 4 bases and J by 2 bases, and 15 bases separated the two germline ends. Germline V lookup: CDR1 LNHDA, CDR2 SQIVND (reference sequence). Here the CDR3 DNA reads TGTGCCAGTAGTAGGTCTCTAGCGACTCCCTACGAGCAGTACTTC. Its protein is CASSRSLATPYEQYF.

The chain combines TRBV4-3 with TRBJ2-1; D perhaps matches TRBD1 (6 bases). CDR1 is LGHNA, CDR2 YSLEER, per germline. V dropped 1 base and J dropped 6 bases, with 13 bases sitting between them. This CDR3 is built from 15 residues. For the CDR3, the DNA is TGCGCCAGCAGCCAAGTGGGGGCAGGGGTCAATGAGCAGTTCTTC. Its translation is CASSQVGAGVNEQFF.

The chain links TRBV6-2 or TRBV6-3 to TRBJ2-7, with D possibly TRBD2 on 5 matching bases. Germline V gene lookup returns CDR1 MNHEY and CDR2 SVGEGT. CDR3 length: 15 residues. The V end was cut by 6 bases, the J end by 1 base, with 16 bases between. The CDR3 DNA follows: TGTGCCAGCAGCCCAAAAGCGGAGAGTTCCTACGAGCAGTACTTC. As protein: CASSPKAESSYEQYF.

The chain employs TRBV29-1 and TRBJ1-1; no definite D call. The CDR3 is 12 residues long. V lost 7 bases and J 0 bases, leaving 9 bases between the germline ends. The germline V gene has CDR1 SQVTM and CDR2 ANQGSEA. The CDR3 sequence: CSARHLNTEAFF. CDR3 nucleotide sequence: TGCAGCGCCCGACATCTGAACACTGAAGCTTTCTTT.

This clone was detected only once. The gene calls are TRBV13 and TRBJ2-3, with 8 nucleotides matching TRBD2. V trimming: 5 bases; J trimming: 0 bases; junction bases outside the gene matches: 7. CDR1 and CDR2 from the germline V gene are PRHDT and FYEKMQ (reference sequence). The CDR3 loop spans 16 amino acids. CDR3 residues: CASSPAGLASTDTQYF. CDR3 in DNA: TGTGCCAGCAGCCCAGCCGGACTAGCAAGCACAGATACGCAGTATTTT.

The chain carries TRBV7-9 and TRBJ1-2, with TRBD1 identical over 7 bases. This CDR3 is built from 16 residues. CDR1 and CDR2 (germline): SEHNR, FQNEAQ (reference sequence). Germline trimming cut 1 base from V and 0 bases from J; bases unmatched to any gene: 5. The CDR3 nucleotides read TGTGCCAGCAGCTTAGGTGGACAGGTTTCTAACTATGGCTACACCTTC. Translation: CASSLGGQVSNYGYTF.

J is TRBJ2-3 and V is TRBV2, with D possibly being TRBD2 (6 bases). The CDR3 length is 15 residues. The germline V gene has CDR1 SNHLY and CDR2 FYNNEI. The V end lost 1 base, the J end lost 11 bases, and 19 bases lay between the germline ends. In DNA form, the CDR3 reads TGTGCCAGCAGTGAAGGGGACTCTCCCAGCCACGGGCAGTATTTT. It encodes CASSEGDSPSHGQYF.

The chain couples TRBV7-2 to TRBJ2-5; D is possibly TRBD1 (6 bases). Between the trimmed V and J ends, which lost 1 base and 1 base, there was a span of 13 bases. CDR1 is SGHTA, CDR2 FQGNSA, per germline. CDR3 length: 16 residues. CDR3 sequence (DNA): TGTGCCAGCAGCTTAGTGGGGGCCACCCCCCAAGAGACCCAGTACTTC. This codes for CASSLVGATPQETQYF.

This clone appeared a single time. This chain joins TRBV6-5 and TRBJ1-6; 9 nucleotides line up with TRBD1. Germline lookup yields CDR1 MNHEY and CDR2 SVGAGI. J was trimmed by 8 bases and V by 6 bases; bases with no gene match: 5. The CDR3 totals 14 residues. CDR3 protein: CASRRWTGDSPLHF. In DNA, the CDR3 is TGTGCCAGCAGGAGATGGACAGGGGATTCACCCCTCCACTTT.

The chain carries TRBV7-9 and TRBJ1-1; D is unclear. The CDR3 runs 13 residues. V lost 5 bases to trimming and J lost 0 bases, with 7 bases between them. The V gene's germline CDR1 is SEHNR and CDR2 FQNEAQ (reference sequence). CDR3 coding DNA: TGTGCCAGCAGCCCCGACATGAACACTGAAGCTTTCTTT. It specifies CASSPDMNTEAFF. Filled out from reference TRBV7-9 and TRBJ1-1, the complete variable domain reads DTGVSQNPRHKITKRGQNVTFRCDPISEHNRLYWYRQTLGQGPEFLTYFQNEAQLEKSRLLSDRFSAERPKGSFSTLEIQRTEQGDSAMYLCASSPDMNTEAFFGQGTRLTVV.

The V and J genes are TRBV13 and TRBJ2-7; 7 bases align to TRBD2. The CDR3 contains 14 residues. V trimming: 6 bases; J trimming: 2 bases; junction bases outside the gene matches: 7. Germline loops: CDR1 PRHDT, CDR2 FYEKMQ (reference sequence). This chain's CDR3 is CASSSGTKPYEQYF. CDR3 nucleotides: TGTGCCAGCAGTTCCGGGACTAAACCCTACGAGCAGTACTTC.

The genes are TRBV30 and TRBJ2-7; 8 nucleotides align to TRBD2. Germline V lookup: CDR1 GTSNPN, CDR2 SVGIG (reference sequence). CDR3 length equals 15 residues. With V trimmed by 3 bases and J by 3 bases, 10 bases remained unmatched. CDR3 residues: CAWSAGTRIFYEQYF. DNA of the CDR3: TGTGCCTGGAGCGCAGGGACTAGGATTTTCTACGAGCAGTACTTC.

The chain combines TRBV28 with TRBJ1-5; 10 bases are a match to TRBD1. The germline CDR1 and CDR2 sequences are MDHEN and SYDVKM. The CDR3 is 17 residues long. Unmatched junction bases numbered 12, after V lost 6 bases and J lost 4 bases. The CDR3 is CASSKPGQGTANQPQHF. DNA of the CDR3: TGTGCCAGCAGCAAACCGGGACAGGGGACGGCAAATCAGCCCCAGCATTTT. Combining the CDR3 with reference TRBV28 and TRBJ1-5 gives the whole variable domain DVKVTQSSRYLVKRTGEKVFLECVQDMDHENMFWYRQDPGLGLRLIYFSYDVKMKEKGDIPEGYSVSREKKERFSLILESASTNQTSMYLCASSKPGQGTANQPQHFGDGTRLSIL.

This clone has a single count. V usage is TRBV5-1 and J usage is TRBJ2-3; 10 bases map to TRBD2. The CDR3 sequence is 14 residues long. The V and J ends lost 4 bases and 6 bases, in that order; junction bases with no gene match: 5. The germline gives CDR1 SGHRS, CDR2 YFSETQ. This CDR3 reads CASSTLAGSDTQYF. CDR3 nucleotides: TGCGCCAGCAGCACACTAGCGGGGTCTGATACGCAGTATTTT.

V is TRBV30 and J is TRBJ1-1; weak D call: TRBD1 (5 bases). The germline V gene encodes CDR1 GTSNPN and CDR2 SVGIG (reference sequence). The CDR3 totals 13 residues. V was clipped by 3 bases and J by 3 bases, with 11 bases between them. Here the CDR3 DNA reads TGTGCCTGGAGCGAGACAGATCACACTGAAGCTTTCTTT. Encoded protein: CAWSETDHTEAFF.

The V and J genes are TRBV4-1 and TRBJ1-1; 7 bases match TRBD1. The length of the CDR3 is 14 residues. Losses at the gene ends were 1 base for V and 2 bases for J; bases not matched to a gene: 1. Germline CDR1 and CDR2: MGHRA and YSYEKL. DNA for the CDR3: TGCGCCAGCAGCCAAGGACAGGGAAACACTGAAGCTTTCTTT. It codes for CASSQGQGNTEAFF.